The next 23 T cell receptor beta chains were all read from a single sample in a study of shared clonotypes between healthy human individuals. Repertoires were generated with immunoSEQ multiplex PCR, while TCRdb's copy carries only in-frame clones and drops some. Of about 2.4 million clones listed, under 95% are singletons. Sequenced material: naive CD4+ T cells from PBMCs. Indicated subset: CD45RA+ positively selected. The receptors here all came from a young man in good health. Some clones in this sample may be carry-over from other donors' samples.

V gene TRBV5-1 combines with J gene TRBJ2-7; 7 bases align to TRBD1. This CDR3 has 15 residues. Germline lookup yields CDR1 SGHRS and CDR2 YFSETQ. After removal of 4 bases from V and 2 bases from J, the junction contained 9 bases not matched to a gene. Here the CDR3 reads CASSRDSRGPYEQYF. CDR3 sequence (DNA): TGCGCCAGCAGCCGGGACAGTCGCGGCCCCTACGAGCAGTACTTC.

CDR3 nucleotide sequence: TGCGCCAGCAGCTTGTCGACGGGAGGGCCCAATGAGCAGTTCTTC. It yields the protein CASSLSTGGPNEQFF. The chain employs TRBV5-1 and TRBJ2-1, with 8 bases identical to TRBD2. CDR1 and CDR2 from the germline V gene are SGHRS and YFSETQ. Trimming cost V 1 base and J 6 bases; bases outside gene matches: 6. The CDR3 has 15 amino acids.

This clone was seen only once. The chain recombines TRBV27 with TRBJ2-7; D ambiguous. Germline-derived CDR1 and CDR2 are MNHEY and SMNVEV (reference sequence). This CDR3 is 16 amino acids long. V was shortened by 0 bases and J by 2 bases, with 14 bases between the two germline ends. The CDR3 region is CASSLSDQLGPYEQYF. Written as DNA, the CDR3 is TGTGCCAGCAGTTTATCGGACCAGCTAGGCCCCTACGAGCAGTACTTC.

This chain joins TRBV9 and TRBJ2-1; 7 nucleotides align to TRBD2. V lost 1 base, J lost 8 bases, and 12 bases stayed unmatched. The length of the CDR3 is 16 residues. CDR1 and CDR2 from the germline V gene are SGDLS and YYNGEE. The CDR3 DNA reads TGTGCCAGCAGCGTAAGCGGGACCTTCAGGGCGGATGAGCAGTTCTTC. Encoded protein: CASSVSGTFRADEQFF.

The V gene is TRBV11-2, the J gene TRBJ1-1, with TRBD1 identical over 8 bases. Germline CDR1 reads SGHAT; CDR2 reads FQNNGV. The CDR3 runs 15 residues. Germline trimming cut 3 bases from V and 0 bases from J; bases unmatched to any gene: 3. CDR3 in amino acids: CASSFRTGLNTEAFF. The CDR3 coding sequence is TGTGCCAGCAGCTTCCGGACAGGGTTGAACACTGAAGCTTTCTTT.

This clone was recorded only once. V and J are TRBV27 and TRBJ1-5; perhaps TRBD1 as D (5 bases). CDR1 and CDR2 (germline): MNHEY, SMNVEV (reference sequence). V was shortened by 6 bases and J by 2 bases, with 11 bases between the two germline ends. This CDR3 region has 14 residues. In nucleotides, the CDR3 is TGTGCCAGCAGACCCCAGGGTCGCAATCAGCCCCAGCATTTT. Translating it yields CASRPQGRNQPQHF.

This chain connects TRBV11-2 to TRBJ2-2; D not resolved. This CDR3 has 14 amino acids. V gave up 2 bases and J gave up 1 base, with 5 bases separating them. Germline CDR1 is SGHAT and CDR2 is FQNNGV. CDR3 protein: CASSLPKNTGELFF. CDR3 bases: TGTGCCAGCAGCTTACCTAAGAACACCGGGGAGCTGTTTTTT.

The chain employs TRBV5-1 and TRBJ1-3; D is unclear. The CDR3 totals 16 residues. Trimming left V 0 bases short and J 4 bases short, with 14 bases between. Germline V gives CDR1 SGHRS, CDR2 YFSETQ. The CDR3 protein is CASSLEGPAGGNTIYF. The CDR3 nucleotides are TGCGCCAGCAGCTTGGAAGGTCCAGCGGGAGGAAACACCATATATTTT.

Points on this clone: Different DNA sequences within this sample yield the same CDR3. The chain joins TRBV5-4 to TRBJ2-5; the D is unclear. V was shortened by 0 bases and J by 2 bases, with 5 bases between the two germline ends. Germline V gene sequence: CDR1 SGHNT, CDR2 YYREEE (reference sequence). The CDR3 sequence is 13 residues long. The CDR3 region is CASSLASQETQYF. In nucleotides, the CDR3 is TGTGCCAGCAGCTTGGCCAGTCAAGAGACCCAGTACTTC.

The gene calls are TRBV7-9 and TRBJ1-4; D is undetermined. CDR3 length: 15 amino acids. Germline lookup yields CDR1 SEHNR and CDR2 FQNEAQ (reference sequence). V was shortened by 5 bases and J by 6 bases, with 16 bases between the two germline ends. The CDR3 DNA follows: TGTGCCAGCAGCCCCCGAAACTTAAGAGATGAAAAACTGTTTTTT. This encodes CASSPRNLRDEKLFF.

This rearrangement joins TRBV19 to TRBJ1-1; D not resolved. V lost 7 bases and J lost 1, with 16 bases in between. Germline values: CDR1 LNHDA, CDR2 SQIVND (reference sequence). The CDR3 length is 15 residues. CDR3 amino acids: CASKVSKERNTEAFF. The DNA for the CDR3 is TGTGCCAGTAAGGTTTCGAAGGAGAGGAACACTGAAGCTTTCTTT.

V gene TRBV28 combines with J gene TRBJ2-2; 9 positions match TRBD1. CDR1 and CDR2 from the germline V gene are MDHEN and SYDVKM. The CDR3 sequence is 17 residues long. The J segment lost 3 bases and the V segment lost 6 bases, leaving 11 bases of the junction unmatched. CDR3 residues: CASSKLTGGADTGELFF. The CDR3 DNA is TGTGCCAGCAGCAAACTCACAGGGGGCGCGGACACCGGGGAGCTGTTTTTT.

The CDR3 here is CASSAASGRTDTQYF. In nucleotides, the CDR3 is TGTGCCAGCAGTGCGGCTAGCGGGAGAACAGATACGCAGTATTTT. The rearrangement uses TRBV25-1 and TRBJ2-3, with 10 bases that match TRBD2. Germline CDR1 is MGHDK and CDR2 is SYGVNS. J lost 3 bases, V lost 4 bases, and 4 bases had no gene match. The CDR3 runs 15 residues.

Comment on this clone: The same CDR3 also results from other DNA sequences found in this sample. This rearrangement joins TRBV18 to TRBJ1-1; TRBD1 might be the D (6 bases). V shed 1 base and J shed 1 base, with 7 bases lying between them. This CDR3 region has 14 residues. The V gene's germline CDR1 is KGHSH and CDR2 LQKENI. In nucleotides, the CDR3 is TGTGCCAGCTCACCACGGACAGAGAACACTGAAGCTTTCTTT. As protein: CASSPRTENTEAFF.

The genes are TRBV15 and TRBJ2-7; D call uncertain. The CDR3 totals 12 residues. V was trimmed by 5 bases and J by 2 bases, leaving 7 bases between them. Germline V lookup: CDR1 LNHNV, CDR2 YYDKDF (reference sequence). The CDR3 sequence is CATSRTPYEQYF. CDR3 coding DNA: TGTGCCACCAGCCGCACCCCCTACGAGCAGTACTTC.

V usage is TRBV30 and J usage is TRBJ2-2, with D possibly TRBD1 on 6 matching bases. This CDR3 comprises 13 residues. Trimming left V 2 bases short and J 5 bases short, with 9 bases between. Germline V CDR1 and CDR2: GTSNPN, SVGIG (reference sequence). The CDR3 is CAWSQGGTGELFF. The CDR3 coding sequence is TGTGCCTGGAGTCAAGGGGGTACCGGGGAGCTGTTTTTT.

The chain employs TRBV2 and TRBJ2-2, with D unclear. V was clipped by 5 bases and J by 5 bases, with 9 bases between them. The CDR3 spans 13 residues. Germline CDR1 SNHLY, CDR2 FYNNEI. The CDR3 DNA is TGTGCCAGCAGTCGGGCGGAGACCGGGGAGCTGTTTTTT. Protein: CASSRAETGELFF.

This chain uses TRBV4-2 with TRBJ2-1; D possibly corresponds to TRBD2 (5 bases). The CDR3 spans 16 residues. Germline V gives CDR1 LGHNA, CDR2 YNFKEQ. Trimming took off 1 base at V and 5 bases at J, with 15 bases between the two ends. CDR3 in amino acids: CASSQGGRALHNEQFF. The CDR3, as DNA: TGTGCCAGCAGCCAAGGAGGGCGGGCGCTCCACAATGAGCAGTTCTTC.

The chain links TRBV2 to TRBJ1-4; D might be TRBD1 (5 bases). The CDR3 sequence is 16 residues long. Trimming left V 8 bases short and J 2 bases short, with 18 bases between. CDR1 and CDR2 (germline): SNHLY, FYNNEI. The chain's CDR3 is CASGPGPIGTNEKLFF. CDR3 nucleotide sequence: TGTGCCAGCGGACCGGGACCCATCGGGACTAATGAAAAACTGTTTTTT.

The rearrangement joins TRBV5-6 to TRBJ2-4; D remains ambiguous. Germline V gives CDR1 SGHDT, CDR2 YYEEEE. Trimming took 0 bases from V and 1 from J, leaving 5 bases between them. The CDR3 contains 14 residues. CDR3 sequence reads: CASSLVVAKNIQYF. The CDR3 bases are TGTGCCAGCAGCTTGGTGGTGGCCAAAAACATTCAGTACTTC. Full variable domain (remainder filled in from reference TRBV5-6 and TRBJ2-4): DAGVTQSPTHLIKTRGQQVTLRCSPKSGHDTVSWYQQALGQGPQFIFQYYEEEERQRGNFPDRFSGHQFPNYSSELNVNALLLGDSALYLCASSLVVAKNIQYFGAGTRLSVL.

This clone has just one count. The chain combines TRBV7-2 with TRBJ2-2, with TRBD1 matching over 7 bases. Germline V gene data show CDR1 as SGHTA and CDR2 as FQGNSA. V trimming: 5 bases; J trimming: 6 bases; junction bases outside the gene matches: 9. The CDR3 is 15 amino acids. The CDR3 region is CASSVRDRTPGELFF. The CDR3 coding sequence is TGTGCCAGCAGCGTCCGGGACAGAACCCCCGGGGAGCTGTTTTTT.

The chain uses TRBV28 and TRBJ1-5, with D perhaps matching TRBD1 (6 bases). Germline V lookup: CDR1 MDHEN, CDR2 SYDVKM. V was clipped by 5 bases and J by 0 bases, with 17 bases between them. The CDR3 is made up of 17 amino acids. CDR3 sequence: CASSPAGGQPSNQPQHF. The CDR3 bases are TGTGCCAGCAGTCCCGCCGGAGGACAGCCTAGCAATCAGCCCCAGCATTTT.

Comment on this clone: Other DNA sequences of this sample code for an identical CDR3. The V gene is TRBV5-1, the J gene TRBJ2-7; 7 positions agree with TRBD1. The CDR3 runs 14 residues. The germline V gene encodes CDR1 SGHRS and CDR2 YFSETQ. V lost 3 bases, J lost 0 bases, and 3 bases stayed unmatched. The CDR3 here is CASSSQGSSYEQYF. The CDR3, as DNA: TGCGCCAGCAGCTCACAGGGGTCCTCCTACGAGCAGTACTTC.